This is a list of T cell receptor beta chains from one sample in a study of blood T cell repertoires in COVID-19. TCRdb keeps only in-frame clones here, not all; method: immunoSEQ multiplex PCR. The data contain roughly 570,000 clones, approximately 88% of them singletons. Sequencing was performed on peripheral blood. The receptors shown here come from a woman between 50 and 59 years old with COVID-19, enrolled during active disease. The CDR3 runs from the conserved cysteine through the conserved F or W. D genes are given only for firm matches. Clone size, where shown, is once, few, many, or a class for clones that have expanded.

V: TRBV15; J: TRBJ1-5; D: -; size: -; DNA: TGTGCCACCAGCAGAGATCGAGAATATAGCAATCAGCCCCAGCATTTT; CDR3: CATSRDREYSNQPQHF
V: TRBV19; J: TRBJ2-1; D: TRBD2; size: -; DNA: TGTGCCAGTAGTCAACCTCGACTAGCGGGGGGGCTGTTCGACAATGAGCAGTTCTTC; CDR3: CASSQPRLAGGLFDNEQFF
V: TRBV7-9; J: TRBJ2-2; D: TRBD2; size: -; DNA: TGTGCCAGCAGCTTAAGGCCAGCGGGGGGCTGGAACACCGGGGAGCTGTTTTTT; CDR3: CASSLRPAGGWNTGELFF
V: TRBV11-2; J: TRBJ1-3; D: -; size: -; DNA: TGTGCCAGCAGGGGGATACGGGGGTCGGGAAACACCATATATTTT; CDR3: CASRGIRGSGNTIYF
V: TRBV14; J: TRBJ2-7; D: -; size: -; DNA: TGTGCCAGCAGCCAAGATGGAGGGTGGGACGAGCAGTACTTC; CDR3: CASSQDGGWDEQYF
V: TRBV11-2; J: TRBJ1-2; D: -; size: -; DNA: TGTGCCAGCAGCTTAGGAGGCCGAGACAGGGGCTACACCTTC; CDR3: CASSLGGRDRGYTF
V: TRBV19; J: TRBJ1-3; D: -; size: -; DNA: TGTGCCAGCTCCTCTTTCAGGGTCTCAGGAAACACCATATATTTT; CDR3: CASSSFRVSGNTIYF
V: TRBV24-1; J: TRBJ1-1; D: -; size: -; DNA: TGTGCCACCAGTGATCGAGGCACTGAAGCTTTCTTT; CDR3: CATSDRGTEAFF
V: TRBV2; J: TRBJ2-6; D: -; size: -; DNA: TGTGCCAGCAGCCTGTCTGGGGCCAACGTCCTGACTTTC; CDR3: CASSLSGANVLTF
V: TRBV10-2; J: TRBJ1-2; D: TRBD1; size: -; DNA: TGCGCCAGCAGCCAGGGGGCGGGTGGCTACACCTTC; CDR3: CASSQGAGGYTF
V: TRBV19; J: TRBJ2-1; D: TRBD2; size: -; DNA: TGTGCCAGTAGTATAGTAGCGGGGGCTTGGGGTGAGCAGTTCTTC; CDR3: CASSIVAGAWGEQFF
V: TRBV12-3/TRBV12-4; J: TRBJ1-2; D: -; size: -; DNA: TGTGCCAGCAGTTTAGGAGGTGGCTACACCTTC; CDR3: CASSLGGGYTF
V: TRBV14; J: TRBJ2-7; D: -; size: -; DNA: TGTGCCAGCAGCCCCTCGCAGACCAGGATCCACGAGCAGTACTTC; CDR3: CASSPSQTRIHEQYF
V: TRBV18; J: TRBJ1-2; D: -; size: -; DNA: TGTGCCAGCTCCGGTGAGGGCTATGGCTACACCTTC; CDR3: CASSGEGYGYTF
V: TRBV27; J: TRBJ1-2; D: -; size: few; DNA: TGTGCCAGCAGGCCGTCAGGGGTTTGGAATGGCTACACCTTC; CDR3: CASRPSGVWNGYTF
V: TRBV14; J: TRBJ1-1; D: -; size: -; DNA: TGTGCCAGCAGCCGCCGGCGGGGAGTGGACACTGAAGCTTTCTTT; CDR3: CASSRRRGVDTEAFF
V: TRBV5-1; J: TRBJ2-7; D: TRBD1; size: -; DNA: TGCGCCAGCAGCTCTCTACAGGGGCCGAACTACGAGCAGTACTTC; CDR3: CASSSLQGPNYEQYF
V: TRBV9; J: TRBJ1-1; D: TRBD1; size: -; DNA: TGTGCCAGCAGCGGATCCGGGACAGCCGAGCCCAAAGCTTTCTTT; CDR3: CASSGSGTAEPKAFF
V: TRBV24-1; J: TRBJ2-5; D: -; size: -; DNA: TGTGCCACCCGGGGAACTAGGGGGGAGACCCAGTACTTC; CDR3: CATRGTRGETQYF
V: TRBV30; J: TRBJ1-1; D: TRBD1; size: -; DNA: TGTGCCTGCAGGGGGCGGATTGAAGCTTTCTTT; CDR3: CACRGRIEAFF
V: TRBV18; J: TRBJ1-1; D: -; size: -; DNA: TGTGCCAGCTCACCACCCGGGGGTCGCGTTGAAGCTTTCTTT; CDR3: CASSPPGGRVEAFF
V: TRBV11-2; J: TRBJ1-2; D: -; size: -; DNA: TGTGCCAGCAGCTTTACAGCTACTAACTATGGCTACACCTTC; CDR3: CASSFTATNYGYTF
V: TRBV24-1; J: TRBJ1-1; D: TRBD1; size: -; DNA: TGTGCCACCAGTGATTCTTTGACAGGGGTGGCTTTCTTT; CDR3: CATSDSLTGVAFF
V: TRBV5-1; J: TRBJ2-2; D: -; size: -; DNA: TGCGCCAGCAGCTTGGGCAGGGGAACCGGGGAGCTGTTTTTT; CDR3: CASSLGRGTGELFF
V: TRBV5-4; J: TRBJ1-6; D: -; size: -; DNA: TGTGCCAGCAGCTCCCTCGGGGGGGCAAACTCCTATAATTCACCCCTCCACTTT; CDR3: CASSSLGGANSYNSPLHF
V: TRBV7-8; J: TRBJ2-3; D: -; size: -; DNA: TGTGCCAGCAGCTTAGTGGGGGGGCCTACAGATACGCAGTATTTT; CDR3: CASSLVGGPTDTQYF
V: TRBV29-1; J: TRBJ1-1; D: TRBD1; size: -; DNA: TGCAGCGTTGATGAGGGGGCGGGTGAAGCTTTCTTT; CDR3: CSVDEGAGEAFF
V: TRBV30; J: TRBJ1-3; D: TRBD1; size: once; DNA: TGTGCCTGCAACAGGGGGCCGCGCGAAAACACCATATATTTT; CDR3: CACNRGPRENTIYF
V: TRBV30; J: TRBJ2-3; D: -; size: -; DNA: TGTGCCTGGGAACCGACAGCCGACACAGATACGCAGTATTTT; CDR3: CAWEPTADTDTQYF
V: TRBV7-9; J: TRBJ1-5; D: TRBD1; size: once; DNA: TGTGCCAGCAGCTTAGGGACAGGGCAAGATAATCAGCCCCAGCATTTT; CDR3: CASSLGTGQDNQPQHF
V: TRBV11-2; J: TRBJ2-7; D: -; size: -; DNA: TGTGCCAGCAGCTTCTCTAGGGAGTCCTACGAGCAGTACTTC; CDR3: CASSFSRESYEQYF
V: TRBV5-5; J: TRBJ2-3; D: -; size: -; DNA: TGTGCCAGCAGCACCCGACGGGAGGGGGCTAGATCAGATACGCAGTATTTT; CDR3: CASSTRREGARSDTQYF
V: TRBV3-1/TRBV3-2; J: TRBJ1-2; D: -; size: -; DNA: TGTGCCGGCTATACAAGCCAGGGTGACGGTGATGGCTACACCTTC; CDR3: CAGYTSQGDGDGYTF
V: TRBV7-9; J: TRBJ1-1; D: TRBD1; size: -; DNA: TGTGCCAGCACTTCGACAGGGTCTGAAGCTTTCTTT; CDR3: CASTSTGSEAFF
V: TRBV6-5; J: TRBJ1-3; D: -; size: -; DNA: TGTGCCAGCAGGAGGGAGTGGGGAAACACCATATATTTT; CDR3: CASRREWGNTIYF
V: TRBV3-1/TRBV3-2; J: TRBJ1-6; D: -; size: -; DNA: TGTGCCAGCAGCCTTGGACAGCGGAATTCACCCCTCCACTTT; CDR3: CASSLGQRNSPLHF
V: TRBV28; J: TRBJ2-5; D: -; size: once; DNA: TGTGCCAGCAGTTTAGGAGGGGGCGGGCAAGAGACCCAGTACTTC; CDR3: CASSLGGGGQETQYF
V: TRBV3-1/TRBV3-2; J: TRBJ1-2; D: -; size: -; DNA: TGTGCCAGCAGCCGTTCAGGCGCTTGGGATGGCTACACCTTC; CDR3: CASSRSGAWDGYTF
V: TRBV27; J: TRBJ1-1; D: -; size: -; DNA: TGTGCCAGCACCCCGGGGACTTTCTTT; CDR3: CASTPGTFF
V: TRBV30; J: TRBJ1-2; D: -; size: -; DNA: TGTGCCTGGAGTGTAACTAGCGGTTATGGCTACACCTTC; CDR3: CAWSVTSGYGYTF
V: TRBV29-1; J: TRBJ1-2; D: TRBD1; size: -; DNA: TGCAGCGTTCGAAGGGACAGGGGGCAAGGCTACACCTTC; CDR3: CSVRRDRGQGYTF
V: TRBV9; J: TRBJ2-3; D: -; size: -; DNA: TGTGCCAGCAGCGTAGGCCCTCAGGGCGGGGTGGGCACAGATACGCAGTATTTT; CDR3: CASSVGPQGGVGTDTQYF
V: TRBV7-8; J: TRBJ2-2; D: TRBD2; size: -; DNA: TGTGCCAGCAGACATACTGGGCTAGCGGGGGGGCCGGTTACCGGGGAGCTGTTTTTT; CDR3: CASRHTGLAGGPVTGELFF
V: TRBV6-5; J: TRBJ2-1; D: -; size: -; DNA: TGTGCCAGTACCAGGGGTCTCTTTTACAATGAGCAGTTCTTC; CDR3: CASTRGLFYNEQFF
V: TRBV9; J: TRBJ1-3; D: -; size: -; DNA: TGTGCCAGCAGCGTAGTCGGGTTCTCTGGAAACACCATATATTTT; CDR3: CASSVVGFSGNTIYF
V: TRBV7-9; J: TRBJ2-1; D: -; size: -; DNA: TGTGCCAGCAGCTTCACCCGGGGGTGGGGTGAGCAGTTCTTC; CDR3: CASSFTRGWGEQFF
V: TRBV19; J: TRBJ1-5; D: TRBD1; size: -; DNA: TGTGCCAGTAGCCCAAGAGGGGACAGGGGGAATCAGCCCCAGCATTTT; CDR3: CASSPRGDRGNQPQHF
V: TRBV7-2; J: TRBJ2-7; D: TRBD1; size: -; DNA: TGTGCCAGCAGCCTCGGACAGGGGGCTTTCTACGAGCAGTACTTC; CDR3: CASSLGQGAFYEQYF
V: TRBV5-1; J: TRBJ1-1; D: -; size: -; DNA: TGCGCCAGCAGCTTGGAAGGAAGGCTGAGGTCCACTGAAGCTTTCTTT; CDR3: CASSLEGRLRSTEAFF
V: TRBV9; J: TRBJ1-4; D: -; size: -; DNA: TGTGCCAGCAGCGTAGCTATCGGGGATACGGATGAAAAACTGTTTTTT; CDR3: CASSVAIGDTDEKLFF
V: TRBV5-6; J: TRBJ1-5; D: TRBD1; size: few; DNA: TGTGCCAGCAGCTTGGCCGGGACAGGCCCATGGGGCAATCAGCCCCAGCATTTT; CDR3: CASSLAGTGPWGNQPQHF
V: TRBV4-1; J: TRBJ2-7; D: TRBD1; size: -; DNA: TGCGCCAGCAGCCAAGCACAGGGGGCGTACGAGCAGTACTTC; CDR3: CASSQAQGAYEQYF
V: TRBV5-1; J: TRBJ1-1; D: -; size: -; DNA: TGCGCCAGCAGCAGGGACACCGCCGGAACTGAAGCTTTCTTT; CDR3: CASSRDTAGTEAFF
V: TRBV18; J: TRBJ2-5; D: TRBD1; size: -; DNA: TGTGCCAGCTCACCGGGACAGGGAAGAGAAGAGACCCAGTACTTC; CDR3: CASSPGQGREETQYF
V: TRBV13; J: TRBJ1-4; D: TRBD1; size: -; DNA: TGTGCCAGCAGCCCGAGGACAGGAAAGGAAAAACTGTTTTTT; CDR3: CASSPRTGKEKLFF